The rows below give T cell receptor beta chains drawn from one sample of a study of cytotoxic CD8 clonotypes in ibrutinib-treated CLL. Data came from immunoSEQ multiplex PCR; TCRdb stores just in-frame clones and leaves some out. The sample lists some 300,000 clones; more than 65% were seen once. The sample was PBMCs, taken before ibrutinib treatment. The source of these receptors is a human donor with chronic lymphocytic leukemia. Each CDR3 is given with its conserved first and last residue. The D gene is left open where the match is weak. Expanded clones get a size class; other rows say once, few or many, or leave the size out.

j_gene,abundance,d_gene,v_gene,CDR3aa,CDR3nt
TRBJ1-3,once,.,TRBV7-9,CASSLERASSSGNTIYF,TGTGCCAGCAGCTTAGAGAGGGCTTCGAGCTCTGGAAACACCATATATTTT
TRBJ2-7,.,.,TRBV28,CASSLVDDWDGQYF,TGTGCCAGCAGTTTAGTGGACGACTGGGACGGGCAGTACTTC
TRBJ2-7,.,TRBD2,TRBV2,CASSEGLAGGRSYEQYF,TGTGCCAGCAGTGAGGGACTAGCGGGAGGACGGTCCTACGAGCAGTACTTC
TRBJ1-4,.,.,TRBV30,CAWSAGTSDLNEKLFF,TGTGCCTGGAGTGCCGGGACTTCGGACCTTAATGAAAAACTGTTTTTT
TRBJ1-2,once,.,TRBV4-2,CASSGTIEGNGYTF,TGTGCCAGCAGCGGAACCATCGAGGGTAATGGCTACACCTTC
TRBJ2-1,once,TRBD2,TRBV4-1,CASSDGTTLGSWYYNEQFF,TGCGCCAGCAGCGACGGGACTACCTTAGGATCGTGGTATTACAATGAGCAGTTCTTC
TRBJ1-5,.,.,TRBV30,CAWRDDGSNQPQHF,TGTGCCTGGAGGGATGACGGTAGCAATCAGCCCCAGCATTTT
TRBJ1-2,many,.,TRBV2,CASRVEGAGYGYTF,TGTGCCAGCAGGGTAGAAGGGGCCGGATATGGCTACACCTTC
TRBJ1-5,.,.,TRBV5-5,CASSLEPFQPQHF,TGTGCCAGCAGCTTGGAACCCTTTCAGCCCCAGCATTTT
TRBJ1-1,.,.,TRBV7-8,CASSSDDGTEAFF,TGTGCCAGCAGCTCTGACGACGGCACTGAAGCTTTCTTT
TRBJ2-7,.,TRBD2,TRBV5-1,CASSLRLAGNSYEQYF,TGCGCCAGCAGCTTGAGACTAGCGGGAAACTCCTACGAGCAGTACTTC
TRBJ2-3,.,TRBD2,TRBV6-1,CASSVQISREADTQYF,TGTGCCAGCAGTGTCCAGATATCGCGGGAGGCAGATACGCAGTATTTT
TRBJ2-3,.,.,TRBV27,CASSLPTGSGDDTQYF,TGTGCCAGCAGTTTACCAACAGGGTCGGGGGATGATACGCAGTATTTT
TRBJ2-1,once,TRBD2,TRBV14,CASSQDFLAGGNEQFF,TGTGCCAGCAGCCAAGATTTCCTAGCGGGAGGTAATGAGCAGTTCTTC
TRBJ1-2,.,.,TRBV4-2,CASSQDSGRLGYTF,TGTGCCAGCAGCCAAGATTCGGGCAGGTTGGGCTACACCTTC
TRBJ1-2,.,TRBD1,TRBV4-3,CASSQEEGQNYGYTF,TGCGCCAGCAGCCAAGAGGAGGGACAGAACTATGGCTACACCTTC
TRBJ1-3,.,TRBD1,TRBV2,CASRTLDRGNTIYF,TGTGCCAGCAGGACTCTCGACAGGGGGAACACCATATATTTT
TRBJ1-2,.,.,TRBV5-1,CASSWGEGSYGYTF,TGCGCCAGCAGCTGGGGCGAAGGGTCTTATGGCTACACCTTC
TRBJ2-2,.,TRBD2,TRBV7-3,CASSSLGGGNTGELFF,TGTGCCAGCAGCTCCCTTGGCGGGGGGAACACCGGGGAGCTGTTTTTT
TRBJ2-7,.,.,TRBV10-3,CAIKSDSTYEQYF,TGTGCCATCAAAAGCGACAGCACGTACGAGCAGTACTTC
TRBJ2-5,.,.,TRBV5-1,CASSFGVFGETQYF,TGCGCCAGCAGCTTCGGAGTATTTGGGGAGACCCAGTACTTC
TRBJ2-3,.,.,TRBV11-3,CASSLIGGPTDTQYF,TGTGCCAGCAGCTTAATCGGGGGACCCACAGATACGCAGTATTTT
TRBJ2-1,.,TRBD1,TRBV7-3,CASSSGGRSYNEQFF,TGTGCCAGCAGCTCAGGGGGACGCTCCTACAATGAGCAGTTCTTC
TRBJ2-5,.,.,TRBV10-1,CASSETSGGLETQYF,TGCGCCAGCAGTGAGACTTCGGGGGGCTTGGAGACCCAGTACTTC
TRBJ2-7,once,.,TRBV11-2,CASSLARGPYEQYF,TGTGCCAGCAGCTTAGCCCGGGGTCCTTACGAGCAGTACTTC
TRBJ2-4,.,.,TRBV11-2,CASSPTGGLAKNIQYF,TGTGCCAGCAGCCCGACAGGTGGGCTAGCCAAAAACATTCAGTACTTC
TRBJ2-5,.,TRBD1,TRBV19,CASTDRGTSGETQYF,TGTGCCAGTACGGACAGGGGAACTTCGGGGGAGACCCAGTACTTC
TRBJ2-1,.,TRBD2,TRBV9,CASSVWASGRAAYEQFF,TGTGCCAGCAGCGTATGGGCTAGCGGGAGGGCAGCTTACGAGCAGTTCTTC
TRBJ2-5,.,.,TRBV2,CASSTGRKETQYF,TGTGCCAGCAGCACGGGACGGAAAGAGACCCAGTACTTC
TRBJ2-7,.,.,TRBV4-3,CASSHRGESSYEQYF,TGCGCCAGCAGCCACAGGGGTGAAAGCTCCTACGAGCAGTACTTC
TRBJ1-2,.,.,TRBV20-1,CSALGFDGYTF,TGCAGTGCTCTGGGCTTTGATGGCTACACCTTC
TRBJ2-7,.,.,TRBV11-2,CASSSDQDNSYEQYF,TGTGCCAGCAGCTCAGACCAGGACAACTCCTACGAGCAGTACTTC
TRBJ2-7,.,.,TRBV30,CAWSVGSYEQYF,TGTGCCTGGAGTGTAGGCTCCTACGAGCAGTACTTC
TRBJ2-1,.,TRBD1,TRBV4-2,CASSQDPGTASYNEQFF,TGTGCCAGCAGCCAAGACCCCGGGACAGCCTCCTACAATGAGCAGTTCTTC